The 23 T cell receptor beta chains presented below share a single source sample, sequenced in a study of cytomegalovirus exposure and HLA in healthy donors. The PCR was carried out with 60 Vbeta primers and 13 Jbeta primers. Repertoires were generated with immunoSEQ multiplex PCR, while TCRdb's copy carries only in-frame clones and drops some. The sample consists of over 150,000 clones, 65% to 75% of them appearing once. The source material was PBMCs. Receptor source: a man younger than 40 in good health and CMV-seropositive.

The chain carries TRBV6-5 and TRBJ2-3, with TRBD2 matching over 9 bases. CDR3 size: 15 residues. Germline CDR1 MNHEY, CDR2 SVGAGI. The ends lost 0 bases at V and 5 bases at J; junction bases unmatched: 3. For the CDR3, the DNA is TGTGCCAGCAGTTACTCTGCGGGAGGGTTAGATACGCAGTATTTT. The encoded protein is CASSYSAGGLDTQYF.

This clone was counted only a few times. The chain employs TRBV29-1 and TRBJ2-1; 14 nucleotides match TRBD2. The V and J ends lost 7 bases and 7 bases, in that order; junction bases with no gene match: 9. CDR1 and CDR2 (germline): SQVTM, ANQGSEA. There are 15 residues in the CDR3. CDR3 nucleotide sequence: TGCAGCGCCTCCGGGACTAGCGGGAGTCATAATGAGCAGTTCTTC. Translated: CSASGTSGSHNEQFF.

The CDR3 loop reads CASSTYRAYEQYF. The DNA for the CDR3 is TGTGCCAGCAGCACCTACAGGGCCTACGAGCAGTACTTC. V usage is TRBV5-6 and J usage is TRBJ2-7; weak D call: TRBD1 (6 bases). Trimming took off 4 bases at V and 2 bases at J, with 10 bases between the two ends. The CDR3 spans 13 residues. CDR1 and CDR2 (germline): SGHDT, YYEEEE.

The chain is built from TRBV27 and TRBJ1-1, with a weak D call TRBD1 (6 bases). Trimming shortened V by 11 bases and J by 4 bases, and 11 bases separated the two germline ends. The length of the CDR3 is 11 residues. Germline V gene sequence: CDR1 MNHEY, CDR2 SMNVEV (reference sequence). The CDR3 here is CAQRGGTEAFF. The CDR3 DNA is TGTGCCCAGAGAGGGGGCACTGAAGCTTTCTTT.

CDR3 in DNA: TGTGCCTGGAGTGTACCGGGTTCCAAAAACATTCAGTACTTC. It codes for CAWSVPGSKNIQYF. J is TRBJ2-4 and V is TRBV30; D unclear. The V end lost 0 bases, the J end lost 2 bases, and 8 bases lay between the germline ends. The CDR3 contains 14 residues. CDR1 and CDR2 (germline): GTSNPN, SVGIG (reference sequence).

This chain connects TRBV18 to TRBJ1-1; D is unresolved. V lost 3 bases to trimming and J lost 10 bases, with 15 bases between them. CDR3 length equals 13 residues. The V gene's germline CDR1 is KGHSH and CDR2 LQKENI. In DNA, the CDR3 is TGTGCCAGCTCACCGAGACCCTTCGAGGGAGCTTTCTTT. Translated, it gives CASSPRPFEGAFF. Full variable domain (rest looked up from reference TRBV18 and TRBJ1-1): NAGVMQNPRHLVRRRGQEARLRCSPMKGHSHVYWYRQLPEEGLKFMVYLQKENIIDESGMPKERFSAEFPKEGPSILRIQQVVRGDSAAYFCASSPRPFEGAFFGQGTRLTVV.

The chain employs TRBV2 and TRBJ2-1, with D possibly matching TRBD1 (5 bases). Germline V lookup: CDR1 SNHLY, CDR2 FYNNEI. The CDR3 totals 16 residues. Trimming left V 8 bases short and J 7 bases short, with 24 bases between. The DNA for the CDR3 is TGTGCCAGCCACGAACCCACAGGCGCTCCCTCTAATGAGCAGTTCTTC. Translated: CASHEPTGAPSNEQFF. The full variable domain, rest sourced from reference TRBV2 and TRBJ2-1, is EPEVTQTPSHQVTQMGQEVILRCVPISNHLYFYWYRQILGQKVEFLVSFYNNEISEKSEIFDDQFSVERPDGSNFTLKIRSTKLEDSAMYFCASHEPTGAPSNEQFFGPGTRLTVL.

This chain joins TRBV15 and TRBJ1-2; D remains unclear. From germline, CDR1 is LNHNV and CDR2 YYDKDF (reference sequence). V shed 0 bases and J shed 8 bases, with 13 bases lying between them. CDR3 length: 14 amino acids. The CDR3, as DNA: TGTGCCACCAGCAGAGATCGGGGTGCCCAGGGCTACACCTTC. Translation gives CATSRDRGAQGYTF.

The V call is TRBV19, the J call TRBJ1-2; 10 nucleotides agree with TRBD1. J was trimmed by 7 bases and V by 6 bases; bases with no gene match: 5. This CDR3 is built from 13 residues. Looked up from germline, CDR1 is LNHDA and CDR2 is SQIVND (reference sequence). The CDR3 region is CASRGTGERGYTF. The CDR3 DNA reads as TGTGCCAGTAGAGGGACAGGGGAGCGTGGCTACACCTTC.

The chain carries TRBV11-3 and TRBJ2-6; D call uncertain. Trimming stripped 5 bases from V and 0 bases from J, with 8 bases between. Germline V gene sequence: CDR1 SGHNT, CDR2 YENEEA. There are 15 residues in the CDR3. The CDR3 coding sequence is TGTGCCAGCAGCGGCCAGTACTCTGGGGCCAACGTCCTGACTTTC. Its protein is CASSGQYSGANVLTF.

CDR3 bases: TGTGCCAGCAGTTTACAGAACACTGAAGCTTTCTTT. Translated, it gives CASSLQNTEAFF. The chain links TRBV6-5 to TRBJ1-1; D uncertain. The CDR3 runs 12 residues. CDR1 is MNHEY, CDR2 SVGAGI, per germline. Trimming left V 4 bases short and J 1 base short, with 4 bases between.

This clone was seen a few times. The V call is TRBV10-3, the J call TRBJ2-2; 9 nucleotides align to TRBD1. CDR1 and CDR2 (germline): ENHRY, SYGVKD. The CDR3 runs to 18 residues. With 6 bases clipped from V and 1 base from J, the junction kept 12 bases outside the gene matches. The CDR3 spells CAISATGGGTLNTGELFF. The DNA for the CDR3 is TGTGCCATCAGCGCCACAGGGGGCGGGACCCTGAACACCGGGGAGCTGTTTTTT.

The chain uses TRBV10-3 and TRBJ1-1; a possible D gene is TRBD1 (5 bases). Germline loops: CDR1 ENHRY, CDR2 SYGVKD. V was shortened by 7 bases and J by 1 base, with 10 bases between the two germline ends. The CDR3 is 13 amino acids. The CDR3 sequence is CAIKGQENTEAFF. For the CDR3, the DNA is TGTGCCATCAAGGGGCAGGAGAACACTGAAGCTTTCTTT.

The V and J genes are TRBV4-3 and TRBJ2-3; 10 nucleotides agree with TRBD1. The length of the CDR3 is 17 residues. Germline V lookup: CDR1 LGHNA, CDR2 YSLEER. Germline trimming cut 4 bases from V and 4 bases from J; bases unmatched to any gene: 11. In DNA form, the CDR3 reads TGCGCCAGCAGCCGAGAACCGGGACAGGGGATCCCAGATACGCAGTATTTT. Translating it yields CASSREPGQGIPDTQYF.

The chain links TRBV4-3 to TRBJ2-5; TRBD2 might be the D (7 bases). Trimming pared 1 base from V and 5 bases from J, leaving 14 bases between. This CDR3 is 15 amino acids long. CDR1 is LGHNA and CDR2 is YSLEER in the germline V gene. The CDR3 here is CASSQVQGRGETQYF. The CDR3 nucleotides read TGCGCCAGCAGCCAAGTTCAGGGGAGGGGGGAGACCCAGTACTTC.

The V and J genes are TRBV27 and TRBJ1-2, with 9 nucleotides matching TRBD1. This CDR3 contains 14 residues. CDR1 and CDR2 from the germline V gene are MNHEY and SMNVEV (reference sequence). V trimming: 6 bases; J trimming: 7 bases; junction bases outside the gene matches: 9. The CDR3 DNA reads TGTGCCAGCAGGCCGACAGGGGGTTTCTTTGGCTACACCTTC. It encodes CASRPTGGFFGYTF.

The genes are TRBV11-2 and TRBJ2-5; TRBD2 matches at 7 bases. Germline CDR1 and CDR2: SGHAT and FQNNGV. This CDR3 has 14 residues. The junction had 12 bases not matched to a gene; V was cut back by 3 bases and J by 11 bases. The CDR3 region has the DNA TGTGCCAGCAGCTTGAGCCTGGGAGCGGGACGTCAGTACTTC. Amino acid sequence: CASSLSLGAGRQYF. The whole variable domain, filled in from reference TRBV11-2 and TRBJ2-5, reads EAGVAQSPRYKIIEKRQSVAFWCNPISGHATLYWYQQILGQGPKLLIQFQNNGVVDDSQLPKDRFSAERLKGVDSTLKIQPAKLEDSAVYLCASSLSLGAGRQYFGPGTRLLVL.

The chain carries TRBV28 and TRBJ2-2; D is ambiguous. There are 12 residues in the CDR3. V was trimmed by 5 bases and J by 5 bases, leaving 6 bases between them. Per the germline V gene, CDR1 is MDHEN and CDR2 is SYDVKM. The CDR3 coding sequence is TGTGCCAGCAGTCCGCGGACCGGGGAGCTGTTTTTT. Translating gives CASSPRTGELFF.

The rearrangement uses TRBV6-6 and TRBJ1-1; TRBD1 agrees at 9 bases. Trimming took 5 bases from V and 5 from J; bases not matched to a gene: 6. CDR1 and CDR2 from the germline V gene are MNHNY and SVGAGI (reference sequence). The CDR3 has 14 amino acids. CDR3 coding DNA: TGTGCCAGCAGTCCCGGGACAGGGTCAACTGAAGCTTTCTTT. It yields the protein CASSPGTGSTEAFF.

The chain employs TRBV9 and TRBJ1-1; D possibly corresponds to TRBD1 (5 bases). CDR1 is SGDLS and CDR2 is YYNGEE in the germline V gene. V was clipped by 3 bases and J by 5 bases, with 8 bases between them. The CDR3 has 12 amino acids. CDR3 nucleotide sequence: TGTGCCAGCAGCGGGGGGGGGACTGAAGCTTTCTTT. Protein: CASSGGGTEAFF.

The chain couples TRBV5-8 to TRBJ1-1; no definite D call. CDR1 and CDR2 from the germline V gene are SGHTS and YDEGEE. The CDR3 is made up of 12 amino acids. The V end was cut by 7 bases, the J end by 4 bases, with 11 bases between. The DNA of the CDR3 is TGTGCCAGCGGCGGCGGCCGCACTGAAGCTTTCTTT. It specifies CASGGGRTEAFF.

J is TRBJ2-7 and V is TRBV5-4; 7 bases align to TRBD2. The CDR3 length is 14 residues. The germline V gene encodes CDR1 SGHNT and CDR2 YYREEE (reference sequence). Unmatched junction bases numbered 2, after V lost 2 bases and J lost 0 bases. DNA of the CDR3: TGTGCCAGCAGCTTAGGGACTATCTCCTACGAGCAGTACTTC. Encoded protein: CASSLGTISYEQYF.

The chain couples TRBV28 to TRBJ2-4; 11 bases align to TRBD2. Germline loops: CDR1 MDHEN, CDR2 SYDVKM. V lost 4 bases, J lost 4 bases, and 9 bases stayed unmatched. The CDR3 consists of 17 residues. The CDR3 DNA reads as TGTGCCAGCAGTTCAATCGCGGGACTAGCGGAAAAAAACATTCAGTACTTC. Residues: CASSSIAGLAEKNIQYF.